Below are 24 T cell receptor beta chains sequenced from a single sample in a study of technical replicates of blood from several donors. Clones were read by immunoSEQ multiplex PCR, and TCRdb kept only the in-frame ones, dropping some. The sample yields 60,000 to 85,000 clones, around 94% seen once. The specimen sequenced was T cells isolated from PBMCs. The receptors derive from a human donor in good health.

This chain connects TRBV6-6 to TRBJ2-1; tentatively, D is TRBD1 (6 bases). Germline CDR1 reads MNHNY; CDR2 reads SVGAGI (reference sequence). Trimming shortened V by 2 bases and J by 2 bases, and 10 bases separated the two germline ends. The CDR3 sequence is 15 residues long. The chain's CDR3 is CASSYGRGPYNEQFF. CDR3 coding DNA: TGTGCCAGCAGTTACGGCAGGGGACCCTACAATGAGCAGTTCTTC.

The J gene is TRBJ2-3, the V gene TRBV5-1, with 7 bases lining up with TRBD2. After removal of 0 bases from V and 2 bases from J, the junction contained 3 bases not matched to a gene. Germline loops: CDR1 SGHRS, CDR2 YFSETQ. The CDR3 extends over 15 amino acids. The CDR3 loop reads CASSLAAGTTDTQYF. The CDR3 DNA reads as TGCGCCAGCAGCTTGGCAGCGGGGACCACAGATACGCAGTATTTT.

The chain uses TRBV7-3 and TRBJ2-1; 7 nucleotides match TRBD2. Trimming removed 4 bases from V and 4 bases from J; junction bases left unmatched: 4. CDR1 SGHTA and CDR2 FQGTGA come from the germline V gene. This CDR3 spans 14 amino acids. The DNA for the CDR3 is TGTGCCAGCAGCTCGGGACTACCTTACAATGAGCAGTTCTTC. As protein: CASSSGLPYNEQFF.

V and J are TRBV30 and TRBJ1-1; D remains ambiguous. The CDR3 has 12 amino acids. The V end was cut by 5 bases, the J end by 8 bases, with 15 bases between. From germline, CDR1 is GTSNPN and CDR2 SVGIG (reference sequence). The CDR3 DNA reads TGTGCCTGGGCGCCTCAGCGGGAAGAAGCTTTCTTT. This encodes CAWAPQREEAFF.

The sample holds one count of this clone. In DNA form, the CDR3 reads TGTGCCAGCAGTGACGGTGTGACTAACTATGGCTACACCTTC. It translates to CASSDGVTNYGYTF. The chain carries TRBV6-1 and TRBJ1-2; D call uncertain. Germline CDR1 reads MNHNS; CDR2 reads SASEGT. V was clipped by 3 bases and J by 0 bases, with 8 bases between them. The CDR3 contains 14 residues.

The chain joins TRBV7-2 to TRBJ1-5; weak D call: TRBD1 (5 bases). The V and J ends lost 6 bases and 11 bases respectively, with 17 bases between them. CDR3 size: 13 residues. CDR1 is SGHTA and CDR2 is FQGNSA in the germline V gene. The CDR3 sequence: CASSRTPLMAQHF. CDR3 coding DNA: TGTGCCAGCAGTCGGACACCGCTTATGGCCCAGCATTTT.

This sequence joins TRBV5-1 and TRBJ1-2; 9 nucleotides align to TRBD1. The CDR3 consists of 15 residues. Germline CDR1 SGHRS, CDR2 YFSETQ. Trimming cost V 3 bases and J 6 bases; bases outside gene matches: 9. In DNA form, the CDR3 reads TGCGCCAGCAGCTCGATGCCGGGACAGGGAAATGGCTACACCTTC. Encoded protein: CASSSMPGQGNGYTF.

V usage is TRBV27 and J usage is TRBJ1-1; D is uncertain. Germline lookup yields CDR1 MNHEY and CDR2 SMNVEV (reference sequence). The CDR3 is 16 amino acids. Trimming removed 5 bases at V and 0 bases at J, with 16 bases between. The CDR3: CASSPHGRGLNTEAFF. Written as DNA, the CDR3 is TGTGCCAGCAGTCCCCATGGTAGAGGATTGAACACTGAAGCTTTCTTT.

This clone was detected only once. The gene calls are TRBV2 and TRBJ2-3; 7 bases are shared with TRBD2. J was trimmed by 2 bases and V by 11 bases; bases with no gene match: 13. Germline assignment: CDR1 SNHLY and CDR2 FYNNEI. The CDR3 consists of 15 residues. The CDR3 bases are TGTGCCGGGCGCGGATCCAGCGGGAACACAGATACGCAGTATTTT. This sequence encodes CAGRGSSGNTDTQYF.

The chain links TRBV2 to TRBJ2-3, with TRBD1 matching over 7 bases. Germline loops: CDR1 SNHLY, CDR2 FYNNEI. This CDR3 is built from 13 residues. Germline trimming cut 8 bases from V and 1 base from J; bases unmatched to any gene: 3. The CDR3 sequence is CASQGQGTDTQYF. The DNA of the CDR3 is TGTGCCAGCCAAGGACAGGGCACAGATACGCAGTATTTT. Full variable domain (remainder filled in from reference TRBV2 and TRBJ2-3): EPEVTQTPSHQVTQMGQEVILRCVPISNHLYFYWYRQILGQKVEFLVSFYNNEISEKSEIFDDQFSVERPDGSNFTLKIRSTKLEDSAMYFCASQGQGTDTQYFGPGTRLTVL.

The sample holds one count of this clone. The J gene is TRBJ1-4, the V gene TRBV5-8; no reliable D call. With 3 bases removed from V and 5 bases from J, the gap between germline ends came to 8 bases. Germline-derived CDR1 and CDR2 are SGHTS and YDEGEE. The CDR3 length is 13 residues. The CDR3 DNA follows: TGTGCCAGCAGCTCAGGTTCCAATGAAAAACTGTTTTTT. Amino acid sequence: CASSSGSNEKLFF.

The genes are TRBV28 and TRBJ2-3, with D maybe TRBD2 (7 bases). Trimming stripped 6 bases from V and 5 bases from J, with 15 bases between. From germline, CDR1 is MDHEN and CDR2 SYDVKM. The CDR3 totals 14 residues. CDR3 in DNA: TGTGCCAGCAGGATGAGGGGGAGGGAAGATACGCAGTATTTT. This gives the protein CASRMRGREDTQYF. Looking up the rest from reference TRBV28 and TRBJ2-3 gives the full variable domain: DVKVTQSSRYLVKRTGEKVFLECVQDMDHENMFWYRQDPGLGLRLIYFSYDVKMKEKGDIPEGYSVSREKKERFSLILESASTNQTSMYLCASRMRGREDTQYFGPGTRLTVL.

The genes are TRBV5-4 and TRBJ1-2; no clear D gene. There are 12 residues in the CDR3. Deletions cut 1 base from V and 7 bases from J, with 8 bases between. Germline V gene data show CDR1 as SGHNT and CDR2 as YYREEE (reference sequence). This CDR3 is CASSLWEAGYTF. CDR3 nucleotide sequence: TGTGCCAGCAGCTTGTGGGAGGCTGGCTACACCTTC.

The CDR3 DNA sequence: TGCGCCAGCAGCCCGGACAGCTTGTCGTGGGACGAGCAGTACTTC. The encoded protein is CASSPDSLSWDEQYF. V and J are TRBV5-1 and TRBJ2-7, with D tentatively TRBD1 (6 bases). Trimming pared 4 bases from V and 5 bases from J, leaving 19 bases between. CDR1 is SGHRS, CDR2 YFSETQ, per germline. The CDR3 length is 15 residues. The full variable domain, in which reference TRBV5-1 and TRBJ2-7 provide the parts outside the CDR3, is KAGVTQTPRYLIKTRGQQVTLSCSPISGHRSVSWYQQTPGQGLQFLFEYFSETQRNKGNFPGRFSGRQFSNSRSEMNVSTLELGDSALYLCASSPDSLSWDEQYFGPGTRLTVT.

The rearrangement uses TRBV7-6 and TRBJ2-3, with 8 positions matching TRBD2. The CDR3 loop spans 17 amino acids. V lost 0 bases and J lost 5; bases outside the gene matches: 10. CDR1 and CDR2 (germline): SGHVS, FNYEAQ. CDR3 protein: CASSLAPTSEEGDTQYF. CDR3 DNA: TGTGCCAGCAGCTTAGCCCCGACTAGCGAGGAGGGAGATACGCAGTATTTT.

This clone occurred once. V usage is TRBV11-3 and J usage is TRBJ2-7, with a possible D match to TRBD1 (6 bases). The CDR3 length is 12 residues. Per germline, CDR1 SGHNT and CDR2 YENEEA. Trimming cost V 5 bases and J 5 bases, with 10 bases left between them. This chain's CDR3 is CASSPGVHEQYF. CDR3 bases: TGTGCCAGCAGCCCAGGGGTCCACGAGCAGTACTTC.

This chain connects TRBV19 to TRBJ1-5, with 7 bases that match TRBD1. This CDR3 has 18 residues. V trimming: 3 bases; J trimming: 2 bases; junction bases outside the gene matches: 13. Germline V lookup: CDR1 LNHDA, CDR2 SQIVND (reference sequence). DNA for the CDR3: TGTGCCAGTAGTATGTTGACAGGGAAGATATCGGGCAATCAGCCCCAGCATTTT. Residues: CASSMLTGKISGNQPQHF.

The rearrangement links TRBV19 to TRBJ2-5; 7 bases align to TRBD2. The CDR3 runs 15 residues. CDR1 and CDR2 from the germline V gene are LNHDA and SQIVND (reference sequence). After removal of 6 bases from V and 4 bases from J, the junction contained 11 bases not matched to a gene. CDR3 in DNA: TGTGCCAGTAGCATTGGACATGGCGGGGGAGAGACCCAGTACTTC. Residues: CASSIGHGGGETQYF.

V is TRBV9 and J is TRBJ1-1; 7 bases align to TRBD1. Losses at the gene ends were 4 bases for V and 4 bases for J; bases not matched to a gene: 7. This CDR3 has 14 residues. Germline V gives CDR1 SGDLS, CDR2 YYNGEE. CDR3 bases: TGTGCCAGCAGCCCCCGACAGGGTTCCACTGAAGCTTTCTTT. Its protein product is CASSPRQGSTEAFF.

The chain joins TRBV29-1 to TRBJ2-6; D may be TRBD2 (7 bases). Trimming cost V 4 bases and J 4 bases, with 14 bases left between them. The CDR3 sequence is 15 residues long. Germline V gene data show CDR1 as SQVTM and CDR2 as ANQGSEA. DNA for the CDR3: TGCAGCGTTGTAGGGGGGGCGGAAGGGGCCAACGTCCTGACTTTC. It encodes CSVVGGAEGANVLTF.

This chain links TRBV6-1 with TRBJ1-2, with 8 nucleotides matching TRBD1. CDR3 length: 15 amino acids. The trim removed 4 bases at V and 8 bases at J, leaving 12 bases unmatched. Germline V gene sequence: CDR1 MNHNS, CDR2 SASEGT. The CDR3 DNA follows: TGTGCCAGCAGTGTATTAACAGGGGGAATCGACGGCTACACCTTC. This sequence encodes CASSVLTGGIDGYTF.

This chain joins TRBV11-3 and TRBJ2-1, with D possibly being TRBD1 (6 bases). In germline, CDR1 is SGHNT, CDR2 YENEEA. This CDR3 comprises 14 residues. Trimming cost V 5 bases and J 4 bases, with 12 bases left between them. The CDR3 nucleotides are TGTGCCAGCAGCCAACAAGGACAGTACAATGAGCAGTTCTTC. This sequence encodes CASSQQGQYNEQFF.

The CDR3 DNA reads TGCAGCGTTGATAAGACAGGGCAGAACACTGAAGCTTTCTTT. It codes for CSVDKTGQNTEAFF. The rearrangement links TRBV29-1 to TRBJ1-1; TRBD1 agrees at 7 bases. Germline V lookup: CDR1 SQVTM, CDR2 ANQGSEA. Germline trimming cut 3 bases from V and 1 base from J; bases unmatched to any gene: 5. The CDR3 extends over 14 amino acids.

The chain is built from TRBV9 and TRBJ2-2; perhaps TRBD1 as D (6 bases). This CDR3 spans 16 amino acids. The germline gives CDR1 SGDLS, CDR2 YYNGEE. The V end lost 2 bases, the J end lost 1 base, and 12 bases lay between the germline ends. Here the CDR3 DNA reads TGTGCCAGCAGCGTTGGGACAAAGAGGAACACCGGGGAGCTGTTTTTT. The encoded protein is CASSVGTKRNTGELFF.